This T cell receptor beta chain was retrieved from a study of T cell repertoires in cytomegalovirus infection. Background on the study: It was the public TCR beta signatures that indicated both CMV infection and matching HLA type.

TCRdb reanalysed the reads using MiXCR and keeps one entry per CDR3 protein. The data contain about 140,000 distinct CDR3 sequences, about 6% of them seen just once; the ten biggest clones take up approximately 18%. Study-wide points: In two of eight donors, the top clonotype was HLA-C-restricted CMV-specific.

A few counts support this clonotype. Its antigen is unidentified. The specimen sequenced was PBMCs. The TCR comes from a human donor in good health (CMV status not recorded). Some clones in this sample may be carry-over from other donors' samples.

CDR3 sequence (DNA): TGTGCCACCAGCACCGAGGGACAGGGTTATGGCTACACCTTC. This sequence encodes CATSTEGQGYGYTF. This sequence joins TRBV15 and TRBJ1-2, with 9 bases fitting TRBD1. The CDR3 has 14 amino acids. Germline-derived CDR1 and CDR2 are LNHNV and YYDKDF (reference sequence). Trimming removed 4 bases from V and 5 bases from J; junction bases left unmatched: 5.